The 5 T cell receptor beta chains given below trace back to one sample, sequenced in a study of blood T cell repertoires in COVID-19. The repertoire was sequenced with immunoSEQ multiplex PCR; TCRdb's copy has only in-frame clones and lacks some. Altogether 72,000 or so clones are present, around 83% being singletons, with the ten largest covering approximately 35%. Sequencing was carried out using peripheral blood. These receptors all stem from a woman of 80 years or more with active or convalescent COVID-19.

Points on this clone: Compared with germline, one end of the junction differs, possibly owing to a read error. The genes are TRBV5-1 and TRBJ2-7, with 16 bases fitting TRBD2. CDR1 and CDR2 from the germline V gene are SGHRS and YFSETQ. This CDR3 region has 16 residues. Here the CDR3 DNA reads TGCGCCCGCAGCTTGGCGCCGGGACTAGCGGGGGGGCGGCAGTACTTC. It specifies CARSLAPGLAGGRQYF. Combining the CDR3 with reference TRBV5-1 and TRBJ2-7 gives the whole variable domain KAGVTQTPRYLIKTRGQQVTLSCSPISGHRSVSWYQQTPGQGLQFLFEYFSETQRNKGNFPGRFSGRQFSNSRSEMNVSTLELGDSALYLCARSLAPGLAGGRQYFGPGTRLTVT.

The V gene is TRBV7-2, the J gene TRBJ2-3; 7 bases are a match to TRBD1. Trimming removed 5 bases from V and 3 bases from J; junction bases left unmatched: 8. Germline-derived CDR1 and CDR2 are SGHTA and FQGNSA. CDR3 length equals 15 residues. CDR3 region: CASSRDRVRTDTQYF. The CDR3 DNA follows: TGTGCCAGCAGCCGCGACAGGGTGAGGACAGATACGCAGTATTTT.

V usage is TRBV5-8 and J usage is TRBJ2-5, with 7 positions matching TRBD2. Germline lookup yields CDR1 SGHTS and CDR2 YDEGEE. With 3 bases clipped from V and 3 bases from J, the junction kept 17 bases outside the gene matches. This CDR3 region has 18 residues. This chain's CDR3 is CASSSPGGGLLPKETQYF. Here the CDR3 DNA reads TGTGCCAGCAGCTCTCCGGGGGGTGGTCTACTGCCTAAAGAGACCCAGTACTTC. Using reference TRBV5-8 and TRBJ2-5 for the parts outside the CDR3, the full variable domain is EAGVTQSPTHLIKTRGQQATLRCSPISGHTSVYWYQQALGLGLQFLLWYDEGEERNRGNFPPRFSGRQFPNYSSELNVNALELEDSALYLCASSSPGGGLLPKETQYFGPGTRLLVL.

The chain joins TRBV14 to TRBJ1-2, with D possibly TRBD1 on 6 matching bases. The germline V gene has CDR1 SGHDN and CDR2 FVKESK. CDR3 length equals 15 residues. The V end was cut by 1 base, the J end by 4 bases, with 13 bases between. CDR3 sequence reads: CASSQVSLGGYGYTF. CDR3 coding DNA: TGTGCCAGCAGCCAAGTGTCTCTAGGGGGCTATGGCTACACCTTC.

This chain joins TRBV21-1 and TRBJ2-5; no check of the table's D call, TRBD1, against the DNA was made. TRBV21-1 is described as a pseudogene. This CDR3 is built from 15 residues. The DNA for the CDR3 is TGTGCCAGCAGCAAAGACCGGGACAGGGAAGAGACCCAGTACTTC. It translates to CASSKDRDREETQYF.